These T cell receptor beta chains were read from a single sample in a study of read filtering for tumor transcriptome and immune sequencing. TCRdb reanalysed the reads using MiXCR and keeps one entry per CDR3 protein. The table records tens of thousands of distinct CDR3 sequences, 20% to 25% of them present only once. The sample comprised a population of CD138-negative cells sorted from bone marrow. Every receptor here comes from a donor aged 40 or older with multiple myeloma. CDR3s include the opening cysteine and the closing phenylalanine or tryptophan. Each record gives: clone size, V gene, J gene, D gene, CDR3 length, CDR3 DNA, CDR3 protein. A D gene is named only where the DNA matches it firmly. Only some rows state a clone size, as once, few, many or a class for expanded clones.

>many|TRBV5-1|TRBJ2-7|.|9
TGCGCCAGCAACGTCGAGCAGTACTTC
CASNVEQYF
>few|TRBV2|TRBJ2-3|TRBD2|18
TGTGCCAGCAGTTGGACAGGTCTGACTAGCGGGAGAGGGGATACGCAGTATTTT
CASSWTGLTSGRGDTQYF
>many|TRBV6-2/TRBV6-3|TRBJ2-3|.|12
TGTGCCAGCAGTTCGGGCTCAGATACGCAGTATTTT
CASSSGSDTQYF
>many|TRBV6-6|TRBJ2-7|.|14
TGTGCCAGCAGTTCTTCCATGGACTCCTACGAGCAGTACTTC
CASSSSMDSYEQYF
>many|TRBV20-1|TRBJ2-1|TRBD2|13
TGCAGTGCCCTAGCGGATACCTACAATGAGCAGTTCTTC
CSALADTYNEQFF
>many|TRBV7-9|TRBJ2-5|TRBD2|16
TGTGCCAGCAGCTTTCGGACTAGCGGGAGAACAGAGACCCAGTACTTC
CASSFRTSGRTETQYF
>many|TRBV4-1|TRBJ2-3|.|14
TGCGCCAGCAGCTTCAGGATCCGCACAGATACGCAGTATTTT
CASSFRIRTDTQYF
>.|TRBV7-9|TRBJ1-1|.|14
TGTGCCAGCGGCTTAATGGGCAAGGGCACTGAAGCTTTCTTC
CASGLMGKGTEAFF
>.|TRBV7-9|TRBJ1-1|.|13
TGTGCCAGCAGCGCGACAGAGAACACTGAAGATTTCTTT
CASSATENTEDFF
>many|TRBV7-2|TRBJ2-3|.|15
TGTGCCAGCAGCTTAGGTACGGGAAGAACAGATACGCAGTATTTT
CASSLGTGRTDTQYF
>many|TRBV2|TRBJ2-1|TRBD2|15
TGTGCCGGGAAGGCGACTAGCGGGAGTTACAATGAGCAGTTCTTC
CAGKATSGSYNEQFF
>many|TRBV2|TRBJ1-1|TRBD1|13
TGTGCCAGTGCCGGGACAGGGATTACTGAAGCTTTCTTT
CASAGTGITEAFF
>.|TRBV9|TRBJ2-2|TRBD2|12
TGTGCCAGCAGTGCGGGCAGCGGGGAGCTGTCTTTT
CASSAGSGELSF
>many|TRBV4-1|TRBJ2-5|.|13
TGCGCCAGCAGCCAATGGTTTCAAGAGACCCAGTACTTC
CASSQWFQETQYF
>medium-sized|TRBV14|TRBJ2-7|.|13
TGTGCCAGCAGCCAAGGCAGGGGATCCGAGCAGTACTTC
CASSQGRGSEQYF
>many|TRBV28|TRBJ2-1|.|15
TGTGCCAGCCGGCGCAACGGGGGGCGCGGAAATGAGCAGTTCTTC
CASRRNGGRGNEQFF
>medium-sized|TRBV2|TRBJ2-1|TRBD2|16
TGTGCCAGCAGTGAAGCGAGGACTAGCGGGAGAAATGAGCAGTTCTTC
CASSEARTSGRNEQFF
>many|TRBV9|TRBJ2-2|.|16
TGTGCCAGCAGCCCCGGACAGTTCGCGAACACCGGGGAGCTGTTTTTT
CASSPGQFANTGELFF
>many|TRBV27|TRBJ1-1|.|15
TGTGCCAGCAGTTTCGCGGGGGCTACGAACACTGAAGCTTTCTTT
CASSFAGATNTEAFF
>many|TRBV2|TRBJ1-5|.|15
TGTGCCAGCATGGGGGACGGTTCGAGCAATCAGCCCCAGCATTTT
CASMGDGSSNQPQHF
>medium-sized|TRBV7-9|TRBJ1-4|.|16
TGTGCCAGCAGCCCTTCGTCGGGGGCAACTAATGAAAAACTGTTTTTT
CASSPSSGATNEKLFF
>many|TRBV20-1|TRBJ2-1|TRBD2|14
TGCAGTGCCAAAGCGGGAGGGTCCTACAATGAGCAGTTCTTC
CSAKAGGSYNEQFF
>.|TRBV20-1|TRBJ2-1|.|14
TGCAGTTCTAGAACCGGGAGCTCCTACAGCGAGCAGTTCTTC
CSSRTGSSYSEQFF